The entry below describes one T cell receptor beta chain. Its antigen remains unidentified. The source of the sample is a study of blood T cells in healthy people across ages. Study observations and caveats: One million T cells yielded diversity estimates that were considered underestimates.

Drawing of peripheral blood yielded approximately 10 milliliters from each donor. Each sample provided at least 6 micrograms of extracted total RNA. PCR was performed a second time for about 6 to 12 cycles using a sample-barcoded 5' primer and a J-beta primer mix. TCRdb re-called the 5' RACE reads through MiXCR, storing one row per CDR3 protein. The table includes roughly 900,000 distinct CDR3 sequences, 25% to 35% detected once. The sequenced sample consisted of blood. The sequence was obtained from a woman of 80 years or more in good health.

The CDR3 sequence is CASSRRTGQHNEQFF. CDR3 bases: TGCGCCAGCAGCCGGAGAACGGGACAACACAATGAGCAGTTCTTC. This rearrangement joins TRBV5-1 to TRBJ2-1; possible D gene TRBD1, 6 bases. Germline loops: CDR1 SGHRS, CDR2 YFSETQ. The V and J ends lost 4 bases and 5 bases respectively, with 16 bases between them. The CDR3 is 15 amino acids.